This T cell receptor beta chain is from a study of Tregs in tolerant kidney transplant recipients. Turning to the study itself: Recipients received nonmyeloablative bone marrow transplants from related graft donors, with transient mixed chimerism.

Using immunoSEQ multiplex PCR, the repertoire was profiled, and TCRdb retains in-frame clones only, with some absent. In the table there are around 98,000 clones, 93% of which are singletons. CD4+CD25+CD127- Tregs, CD4+CD25- non-Tregs, CD4 and CD8 cells were sorted. The V gene lost 3 bases and the J gene lost 15 bases, with 12 bases spanning the gap. Germline CDR1 is KGHSH and CDR2 is LQKENI. There are 11 residues in the CDR3. The chain links TRBV18 to TRBJ2-1; D ambiguous. This receptor was identified in a human donor who received a combined kidney and bone marrow transplant. Sequenced here: CD4+ T cells from blood, sampled before the transplant. CDR3 sequence reads: CASSPRVARFF. The CDR3 DNA reads TGTGCCAGCTCACCCCGGGTAGCCCGGTTCTTC.